The source of this T cell receptor (beta chain) is a study of blood T cell repertoires in COVID-19. Study in general: There were acute and convalescent COVID-19 samples, and they came from the United States, Italy and Spain. Sample material is recorded as cDNA or gDNA derived from T cells, B-cell-depleted T cells, or PBMCs.

Germline loops: CDR1 KGHDR, CDR2 SFDVKD. The CDR3 spans 16 residues. V lost 4 bases and J 0 bases, leaving 12 bases between the germline ends. This clone has just a few counts. In the original analysis: How many nucleated cells were present was estimated from reference gene primer amplification. Clones were read by immunoSEQ multiplex PCR, and TCRdb kept only the in-frame ones, dropping some. V and J calls and clone size are those listed in that table; D and trimming were worked out from the DNA. The sample lists tens of thousands of clones; approximately 90% were seen once. The gene calls are TRBV24-1 and TRBJ1-3; D perhaps matches TRBD1 (6 bases). The sequenced sample was peripheral blood. This receptor was identified in a human donor with active COVID-19. The donor label of this sample is uncertain. The CDR3 DNA is TGTGCCACCAGTGAGCTAGGACAGCCCTCTGGAAACACCATATATTTT. Its translation is CATSELGQPSGNTIYF.